Shown below are 23 T cell receptor beta chains from a single sample sequenced in a study of patients and donors after allogeneic stem cell transplantation (dated by TCRdb to the early 2020s). The library was prepared using RT-PCR. The instrument given in TCRdb is NextSeq 550. TCRdb reanalyzed the raw reads on its own, using fastp at Q25 for trimming and MiXCR for clone calling, and kept in-frame beta chains. Rows are unified per CDR3 protein, each entry keeping the most common DNA and genes. This sample is represented by 190,000 or so distinct CDR3 sequences; 38% of them were singletons. Together, the top ten hold around a tenth of the sample. Sample: blood, either unsorted or a sorted T cell fraction (not recorded which). The receptor source for this set is a human donor who was either an allogeneic HSCT recipient or a stem cell or donor lymphocyte infusion donor (not recorded which). It is not recorded whose cells these are; they may come from a transplant donor.

The chain is built from TRBV10-3 and TRBJ2-3; D perhaps matches TRBD2 (5 bases). Germline V gives CDR1 ENHRY, CDR2 SYGVKD. The CDR3 has 13 residues. The ends were cut back, 7 bases at V and 5 bases at J, with 13 bases in the middle. CDR3 coding DNA: TGTGCCATCACCGCGGGCGCCGGAGATACGCAGTATTTT. Amino acid sequence: CAITAGAGDTQYF.

The rearrangement links TRBV4-3 to TRBJ1-3; no clear D. V was pared by 0 bases and J by 0 bases, with 12 bases between. CDR1 and CDR2 (germline): LGHNA, YSLEER. This CDR3 is 17 amino acids long. Here the CDR3 reads CASSQDRNPISGNTIYF. CDR3 in DNA: TGCGCCAGCAGCCAAGATAGGAACCCAATCTCTGGAAACACCATATATTTT.

This clonotype was seen more than once but under ten times. This rearrangement joins TRBV7-9 to TRBJ1-1, with TRBD1 identical over 10 bases. Germline V lookup: CDR1 SEHNR, CDR2 FQNEAQ (reference sequence). Losses at the gene ends were 11 bases for V and 5 bases for J; bases not matched to a gene: 8. The CDR3 is 13 amino acids. The CDR3 protein is CAAEDRGLTEAFF. As DNA, the CDR3 is TGTGCCGCGGAAGACAGGGGGCTGACTGAAGCTTTCTTT.

The V gene is TRBV6-2 or TRBV6-3, the J gene TRBJ1-5; D is perhaps TRBD1 (6 bases). This CDR3 has 13 residues. V gave up 2 bases and J gave up 11 bases, with 13 bases separating them. Germline-derived CDR1 and CDR2 are MNHEY and SVGEGT. The CDR3 region has the DNA TGTGCCAGCAGTTACCCGGACAGTCCGGCCCAGCATTTT. It specifies CASSYPDSPAQHF.

This clonotype was recorded a few times. This chain uses TRBV7-9 with TRBJ2-2, with 7 bases that match TRBD1. With V trimmed by 5 bases and J by 3 bases, 9 bases remained unmatched. Germline-derived CDR1 and CDR2 are SEHNR and FQNEAQ (reference sequence). This CDR3 has 16 residues. The CDR3 here is CASSDGTALHTGELFF. For the CDR3, the DNA is TGTGCCAGCAGCGACGGGACAGCCCTCCACACCGGGGAGCTGTTTTTT.

This chain connects TRBV29-1 to TRBJ1-2, with 7 bases aligning to TRBD1. The CDR3 has 14 amino acids. The germline V gene has CDR1 SQVTM and CDR2 ANQGSEA. V trimming: 5 bases; J trimming: 7 bases; junction bases outside the gene matches: 13. The CDR3 is CSVLGQGGSSGYTF. DNA of the CDR3: TGCAGCGTTCTGGGCCAGGGGGGCAGCTCTGGCTACACCTTC.

The chain links TRBV6-1 to TRBJ1-5; D remains ambiguous. V was trimmed by 2 bases and J by 1 base, leaving 6 bases between them. The CDR3 totals 14 residues. Germline CDR1 reads MNHNS; CDR2 reads SASEGT. The CDR3 DNA follows: TGTGCCAGCAGTGAATTTCTCAGCAATCAGCCCCAGCATTTT. It codes for CASSEFLSNQPQHF.

The table lists this clonotype with a few counts. This chain joins TRBV5-6 and TRBJ1-5, with a weak D call TRBD1 (5 bases). The CDR3 loop spans 13 amino acids. In germline, CDR1 is SGHDT, CDR2 YYEEEE. Trimming removed 4 bases from V and 5 bases from J, with 10 bases in between. This CDR3 reads CASSHRGDQPQHF. The CDR3 nucleotides read TGTGCCAGCAGCCACCGGGGGGATCAGCCCCAGCATTTT. Full variable domain (outside the CDR3, taken from reference TRBV5-6 and TRBJ1-5): DAGVTQSPTHLIKTRGQQVTLRCSPKSGHDTVSWYQQALGQGPQFIFQYYEEEERQRGNFPDRFSGHQFPNYSSELNVNALLLGDSALYLCASSHRGDQPQHFGDGTRLSIL.

There are a few counts of this clonotype. The gene calls are TRBV6-5 and TRBJ1-5; the D gene is possibly TRBD1 (5 bases). This CDR3 contains 17 residues. The germline V and J ends were trimmed by 8 bases and 0 bases, with 20 bases remaining between them. The germline V gene encodes CDR1 MNHEY and CDR2 SVGAGI. CDR3 region: CASSRTGDPYSNQPQHF. The DNA of the CDR3 is TGTGCCAGCTCTCGGACGGGGGACCCTTATAGCAATCAGCCCCAGCATTTT.

The V gene is TRBV9, the J gene TRBJ2-6; the D gene could be TRBD1 or TRBD2 (5 bases each). The CDR3 consists of 16 residues. The germline gives CDR1 SGDLS, CDR2 YYNGEE. V lost 0 bases and J 4 bases, leaving 11 bases between the germline ends. CDR3 sequence (DNA): TGTGCCAGCAGCGTAGATGAGGGACCGGGGGCCAACGTCCTGACTTTC. Amino acid sequence: CASSVDEGPGANVLTF.

This clonotype was counted between two and nine times. The chain links TRBV12-3 or TRBV12-4 to TRBJ2-7, with 10 bases fitting TRBD1. V dropped 6 bases and J dropped 3; count of bases not matched to a gene: 8. The CDR3 runs 15 residues. Here the CDR3 DNA reads TGTGCCAGCAGCCTAGGGGGACAGGGGATCTACGAGCAGTACTTC. It encodes CASSLGGQGIYEQYF.

In this sample, this clonotype turned up a few times. V is TRBV18 and J is TRBJ1-6, with D unclear. The CDR3 is made up of 12 amino acids. V shed 5 bases and J shed 8 bases, with 7 bases lying between them. Germline CDR1 and CDR2: KGHSH and LQKENI. The CDR3 DNA follows: TGTGCCAGCTCAGGTCGAGATTCACCCCTCCACTTT. It encodes CASSGRDSPLHF.

This clonotype was counted only a few times. V is TRBV20-1 and J is TRBJ1-1, with 8 bases matching TRBD1. Looked up from germline, CDR1 is DFQATT and CDR2 is SNEGSKA (reference sequence). The V gene end was trimmed by 3 bases and the J gene end by 1 base; junction bases not matched to a gene: 1. This CDR3 is built from 13 residues. The CDR3 reads CSARGQENTEAFF. In DNA, the CDR3 is TGCAGTGCTAGGGGACAGGAGAACACTGAAGCTTTCTTT.

This clonotype has ten or more counts. V and J are TRBV18 and TRBJ1-6, with D perhaps matching TRBD1 (6 bases). The CDR3 runs 13 residues. Germline CDR1 reads KGHSH; CDR2 reads LQKENI. V shed 2 bases and J shed 7 bases, with 6 bases lying between them. CDR3 nucleotide sequence: TGTGCCAGCTCACCAGACAGGAATTCACCCCTCCACTTT. Protein: CASSPDRNSPLHF.

Only a few counts were recorded for this clonotype. The chain is built from TRBV29-1 and TRBJ1-1; no clear D. The germline V gene has CDR1 SQVTM and CDR2 ANQGSEA. This CDR3 region has 14 residues. V lost 8 bases, J lost 0 bases, and 16 bases lay in between. CDR3 coding DNA: TGCAGCATCCTCTCGGGTCCCTTGAACACTGAAGCTTTCTTT. It yields the protein CSILSGPLNTEAFF.

The chain carries TRBV29-1 and TRBJ1-2, with D hard to call. The germline V gene encodes CDR1 SQVTM and CDR2 ANQGSEA. The CDR3 loop spans 12 amino acids. Trimming pared 1 base from V and 5 bases from J, leaving 8 bases between. CDR3 nucleotides: TGCAGCGTTGAAGGTCAGATGTATGGCTACACCTTC. Its protein is CSVEGQMYGYTF.

This chain uses TRBV6-2 or TRBV6-3 with TRBJ1-1, with D uncertain. Trimming left V 0 bases short and J 3 bases short, with 8 bases between. This CDR3 contains 14 residues. Germline V gives CDR1 MNHEY, CDR2 SVGEGT. In DNA, the CDR3 is TGTGCCAGCAGTTACTCCCCCGGTTACACTGAAGCTTTCTTT. Translating it yields CASSYSPGYTEAFF.

This chain links TRBV28 with TRBJ1-3; D not resolved. V dropped 5 bases and J dropped 3 bases, with 8 bases sitting between them. The CDR3 contains 13 residues. The germline V gene encodes CDR1 MDHEN and CDR2 SYDVKM. This CDR3 reads CASSLSFGNTIYF. DNA of the CDR3: TGTGCCAGCAGTCTCTCTTTTGGAAACACCATATATTTT.

This chain joins TRBV20-1 and TRBJ2-1, with 9 positions matching TRBD2. V gave up 0 bases and J gave up 5 bases; unmatched junction bases: 2. In germline, CDR1 is DFQATT, CDR2 SNEGSKA (reference sequence). This CDR3 contains 14 residues. The CDR3 region is CSARDLAGNNEQFF. CDR3 DNA: TGCAGTGCTAGAGATCTAGCGGGGAACAATGAGCAGTTCTTC.

The chain carries TRBV6-1 and TRBJ2-6, with 8 bases fitting TRBD1. The CDR3 loop spans 16 amino acids. Germline CDR1 MNHNS, CDR2 SASEGT. V trimming: 8 bases; J trimming: 0 bases; junction bases outside the gene matches: 6. The CDR3 loop is CASRHRGISGANVLTF. CDR3 nucleotides: TGTGCCAGCCGCCACAGGGGGATCTCTGGGGCCAACGTCCTGACTTTC.

This clonotype was found a few times. V usage is TRBV13 and J usage is TRBJ1-5; D uncertain. Germline assignment: CDR1 PRHDT and CDR2 FYEKMQ (reference sequence). The CDR3 loop spans 14 amino acids. The V gene lost 5 bases and the J gene lost 3 bases, with 11 bases spanning the gap. CDR3 loop: CASSQGRINQPQHF. The CDR3 DNA reads TGTGCCAGCAGCCAAGGACGGATCAATCAGCCCCAGCATTTT.

This clonotype was seen a few times. The V gene is TRBV25-1, the J gene TRBJ1-2; D call uncertain. Germline assignment: CDR1 MGHDK and CDR2 SYGVNS. Trimming removed 3 bases from V and 0 bases from J, with 5 bases in between. The CDR3 has 13 amino acids. DNA of the CDR3: TGTGCCAGCAGTGACAGCGCTAACTATGGCTACACCTTC. Translated: CASSDSANYGYTF.

The chain is built from TRBV7-9 and TRBJ2-5; D gene uncertain. V was trimmed by 4 bases and J by 5 bases, leaving 8 bases between them. In germline, CDR1 is SEHNR, CDR2 FQNEAQ (reference sequence). The CDR3 is 12 amino acids. This chain's CDR3 is CASSYTRETQYF. The CDR3 DNA reads as TGTGCCAGCAGCTACACGCGGGAGACCCAGTACTTC. The full variable domain, with the rest looked up from reference TRBV7-9 and TRBJ2-5, is DTGVSQNPRHKITKRGQNVTFRCDPISEHNRLYWYRQTLGQGPEFLTYFQNEAQLEKSRLLSDRFSAERPKGSFSTLEIQRTEQGDSAMYLCASSYTRETQYFGPGTRLLVL.